A single sample is the source of the 20 T cell receptor beta chains below, sequenced in a study of blood T cells in healthy people across ages. PCR was performed a second time for about 7 to 12 cycles using a sample-barcoded 5' primer and a J-beta primer mix. TCRdb ran MiXCR on the 5' RACE reads and lists one entry per CDR3 protein. The repertoire holds approximately 1,700,000 distinct CDR3 sequences, with about two fifths as singletons. Sequences were obtained from blood. The receptors originated from a human donor in good health.

The chain joins TRBV7-2 to TRBJ1-2; 10 bases map to TRBD1. J gave up 8 bases and V 2 bases, and 14 bases lay outside the gene matches. The germline V gene has CDR1 SGHTA and CDR2 FQGNSA. The CDR3 totals 17 residues. CDR3 residues: CASSLSIRSGTGEGYTF. The CDR3 region has the DNA TGTGCCAGCAGCTTAAGTATTCGGAGTGGGACAGGGGAAGGCTACACCTTC.

This clonotype has only a few counts. The chain recombines TRBV21-1 with TRBJ1-2. TRBV21-1 is marked as a pseudogene. This CDR3 spans 16 amino acids. CDR3 nucleotides: TGTGCCAGCAGCAAAGAGAATCAGGGCCAGACGTATGGCTACACCTTC. Protein sequence: CASSKENQGQTYGYTF.

V gene TRBV9 combines with J gene TRBJ2-3; TRBD2 is a possible D gene (5 bases). The germline V gene encodes CDR1 SGDLS and CDR2 YYNGEE. V was trimmed by 0 bases and J by 0 bases, leaving 14 bases between them. This CDR3 is built from 17 residues. The CDR3 spells CASSVAQRSLSTDTQYF. CDR3 nucleotide sequence: TGTGCCAGCAGCGTAGCCCAGCGGTCCTTGAGCACAGATACGCAGTATTTT.

This clonotype has just a few counts. This rearrangement joins TRBV11-2 to TRBJ2-1; possible D gene TRBD2, 5 bases. CDR3 length: 20 residues. V lost 2 bases and J 4 bases, leaving 27 bases between the germline ends. Germline CDR1 is SGHAT and CDR2 is FQNNGV. CDR3 loop: CASSLTYEAGGLARYNEQFF. The CDR3 bases are TGTGCCAGCAGCTTAACCTATGAGGCAGGAGGTTTAGCGAGGTACAATGAGCAGTTCTTC.

This clonotype was seen a handful of times. An end of the junction does not agree with germline; a read error may underlie this. This chain connects TRBV7-9 to TRBJ2-5; D not resolved. This CDR3 region has 12 residues. Germline CDR1 SEHNR, CDR2 FQNEAQ (reference sequence). The CDR3 DNA is TGTGCCAGCAGCCCCTCCGGAGAGACCCAGCACTTC. It specifies CASSPSGETQHF.

The chain carries TRBV6-2 or TRBV6-3 and TRBJ1-5; 9 positions match TRBD1. Per the germline V gene, CDR1 is MNHEY and CDR2 is SVGEGT. V shed 6 bases and J 7 bases; nucleotides not matched to a gene: 4. The CDR3 extends over 13 amino acids. This CDR3 is CASSWGQGQPQHF. The CDR3, as DNA: TGTGCCAGCAGCTGGGGACAGGGCCAGCCCCAGCATTTT.

V usage is TRBV29-1 and J usage is TRBJ2-7; D is ambiguous. The CDR3 sequence is 11 residues long. V dropped 4 bases and J dropped 0 bases, with 4 bases sitting between them. Germline V gene data show CDR1 as SQVTM and CDR2 as ANQGSEA. The CDR3 DNA reads TGCAGCGTTGCTATCTCCTACGAGCAGTACTTC. It yields the protein CSVAISYEQYF.

This chain joins TRBV4-1 and TRBJ1-5, with D tentatively TRBD1 (6 bases). The CDR3 runs 17 residues. Germline V lookup: CDR1 MGHRA, CDR2 YSYEKL. With 0 bases removed from V and 7 bases from J, the gap between germline ends came to 19 bases. The CDR3 region has the DNA TGCGCCAGCAGCCAAGATCCCGTGAGCAGGGGTGGCCAGCCCCAGCATTTT. Translated, it gives CASSQDPVSRGGQPQHF.

This clonotype has more than one count but fewer than ten. This CDR3 reads CSVVTTLKAFF. The CDR3 bases are TGCAGCGTTGTTACTACACTGAAAGCTTTCTTT. The chain employs TRBV29-1 and TRBJ1-1, with D uncertain. Germline V lookup: CDR1 SQVTM, CDR2 ANQGSEA. The CDR3 totals 11 residues. V gave up 4 bases and J gave up 9 bases, with 12 bases separating them. Variable domain in full (rest from reference TRBV29-1 and TRBJ1-1): SAVISQKPSRDICQRGTSLTIQCQVDSQVTMMFWYRQQPGQSLTLIATANQGSEATYESGFVIDKFPISRPNLTFSTLTVSNMSPEDSSIYLCSVVTTLKAFFGQGTRLTVV.

The CDR3 spells CASSHPGTGDYEQYF. The CDR3, as DNA: TGTGCCAGCAGCCACCCCGGGACTGGGGACTACGAGCAGTACTTC. This chain joins TRBV7-2 and TRBJ2-7; a possible D gene is TRBD2 (6 bases). Deletions cut 5 bases from V and 3 bases from J, with 17 bases between. Germline V gene lookup returns CDR1 SGHTA and CDR2 FQGNSA. This CDR3 contains 15 residues.

This chain links TRBV20-1 with TRBJ2-6; D might be TRBD2 (6 bases). Trimming took 4 bases from V and 0 from J, leaving 16 bases between them. The length of the CDR3 is 17 residues. Germline V gives CDR1 DFQATT, CDR2 SNEGSKA (reference sequence). CDR3 protein: CSATSGGSYSGANVLTF. The CDR3 nucleotides are TGCAGTGCTACCTCCGGGGGTTCCTACTCTGGGGCCAACGTCCTGACTTTC.

V and J are TRBV9 and TRBJ2-1; either TRBD1 or TRBD2 may supply D (5 bases each). The V and J ends lost 3 bases and 0 bases respectively, with 16 bases between them. Germline V lookup: CDR1 SGDLS, CDR2 YYNGEE. This CDR3 spans 17 amino acids. DNA of the CDR3: TGTGCCAGCAGCGCTACGGGACGGCCCACCTCCTACAATGAGCAGTTCTTC. This encodes CASSATGRPTSYNEQFF.

The chain is built from TRBV7-9 and TRBJ2-1; 7 bases align to TRBD1. The junction had 14 bases not matched to a gene; V was cut back by 5 bases and J by 7 bases. This CDR3 has 16 amino acids. In germline, CDR1 is SEHNR, CDR2 FQNEAQ (reference sequence). CDR3 residues: CASSATDRALGNEQFF. The CDR3 bases are TGTGCCAGCAGCGCCACCGACAGGGCCCTAGGGAATGAGCAGTTCTTC. The full variable domain, completed using reference TRBV7-9 and TRBJ2-1, is DTGVSQNPRHKITKRGQNVTFRCDPISEHNRLYWYRQTLGQGPEFLTYFQNEAQLEKSRLLSDRFSAERPKGSFSTLEIQRTEQGDSAMYLCASSATDRALGNEQFFGPGTRLTVL.

V gene TRBV6-5 combines with J gene TRBJ2-3; TRBD1 might be the D (6 bases). Germline CDR1 reads MNHEY; CDR2 reads SVGAGI. The length of the CDR3 is 16 residues. V lost 0 bases, J lost 0 bases, and 10 bases lay in between. CDR3 DNA sequence: TGTGCCAGCAGTTACTCGCCAGGGGCGAGCACAGATACGCAGTATTTT. It is translated as CASSYSPGASTDTQYF.

As regards this clonotype: One junction end does not reproduce the germline sequence, and a read error may be involved. The CDR3 DNA reads TGTGCCTGCAGCCAGGAAGACAGGGGACTTACCTACGAGCAGTACTTC. Translated: CACSQEDRGLTYEQYF. The chain couples TRBV4-2 to TRBJ2-7, with 8 bases lining up with TRBD1. Germline V gives CDR1 LGHNA, CDR2 YNFKEQ. The CDR3 sequence is 16 residues long.

This chain joins TRBV29-1 and TRBJ2-3; tentatively, D is TRBD2 (6 bases). Per the germline V gene, CDR1 is SQVTM and CDR2 is ANQGSEA. Trimming pared 6 bases from V and 4 bases from J, leaving 20 bases between. The CDR3 sequence is 15 residues long. This CDR3 reads CSVAQGGVWPDTQYF. The CDR3 coding sequence is TGCAGCGTCGCGCAAGGCGGGGTATGGCCAGATACGCAGTATTTT.

The V call is TRBV7-2, the J call TRBJ2-3; D might be TRBD2 (5 bases). Germline V gives CDR1 SGHTA, CDR2 FQGNSA. The length of the CDR3 is 13 residues. With 5 bases removed from V and 13 bases from J, the gap between germline ends came to 19 bases. The CDR3 sequence is CASSPGLRRWEYF. In DNA form, the CDR3 reads TGTGCCAGCAGCCCTGGACTGCGACGTTGGGAGTATTTT.

The V call is TRBV28, the J call TRBJ2-7; the D call may be TRBD1 or TRBD2 (5 bases each). The length of the CDR3 is 15 residues. Germline V gene data show CDR1 as MDHEN and CDR2 as SYDVKM. Trimming cost V 4 bases and J 3 bases, with 16 bases left between them. The CDR3 loop is CASSSPGTPDYEQYF. The DNA for the CDR3 is TGTGCCAGCAGTTCTCCCGGGACCCCGGACTACGAGCAGTACTTC.

A few counts support this clonotype. V usage is TRBV4-3 and J usage is TRBJ2-1, with 7 positions matching TRBD1. Germline lookup yields CDR1 LGHNA and CDR2 YSLEER. V was pared by 3 bases and J by 7 bases, with 3 bases of the junction left unmatched. The CDR3 has 13 amino acids. CDR3 nucleotides: TGCGCCAGCAGCCACAACAGGGGTAATGAGCAGTTCTTC. As protein: CASSHNRGNEQFF.

This clonotype showed up just a few times. V and J are TRBV29-1 and TRBJ2-1; D is unclear. In germline, CDR1 is SQVTM, CDR2 ANQGSEA. V was trimmed by 3 bases and J by 3 bases, leaving 6 bases between them. The CDR3 runs 12 residues. The CDR3 protein is CSVEASYNEQFF. CDR3 nucleotides: TGCAGCGTTGAGGCGAGCTACAATGAGCAGTTCTTC.